Listed here are 16 T cell receptor beta chains from one sample, sequenced in a study of human T cells and chemical hapten exposure. Time point meaning: pre-sensitization, week 0. Treatment given: therapeutic diphenylcyclopropenone sensitization with weekly scalp DPC. TCRdb used MiXCR to reprocess the RACE reads, holding one entry per CDR3 protein. The sample holds fewer than 150,000 distinct CDR3 sequences, roughly 13% seen once. Sequenced material: whole blood, taken in connection with sensitization to the hapten diphenylcyclopropenone (DPC). These receptors were obtained from a woman aged 18-29 years with alopecia areata. Some clones in this sample may be carry-over from other donors' samples.

This clonotype was counted a few times. This chain uses TRBV9 with TRBJ2-7; TRBD2 matches 8 bases. V shed 4 bases, J shed 0 bases, and the junction held 6 bases outside the gene matches. Germline V gives CDR1 SGDLS, CDR2 YYNGEE. The length of the CDR3 is 15 residues. This chain's CDR3 is CASSPLAGSSYEQYF. In nucleotides, the CDR3 is TGTGCCAGCAGCCCCTTAGCGGGGAGCTCCTACGAGCAGTACTTC.

This clonotype occurred a few times. The chain links TRBV7-3 to TRBJ1-1, with D possibly matching TRBD1 (5 bases). The V gene lost 5 bases and the J gene lost 7 bases, with 11 bases spanning the gap. There are 12 residues in the CDR3. Germline assignment: CDR1 SGHTA and CDR2 FQGTGA. The CDR3 protein is CASSPGQGEAFF. The CDR3 nucleotides are TGTGCCAGCAGCCCAGGGCAGGGTGAAGCTTTCTTT.

This chain joins TRBV20-1 and TRBJ2-5; 7 nucleotides agree with TRBD1. The CDR3 is made up of 14 amino acids. CDR1 is DFQATT, CDR2 SNEGSKA, per germline (reference sequence). J lost 5 bases, V lost 5 bases, and 11 bases had no gene match. This CDR3 is CSADLTGTTETQYF. The CDR3 bases are TGCAGTGCTGACCTGACAGGGACGACTGAGACCCAGTACTTC.

This clonotype was observed a handful of times. This chain connects TRBV28 to TRBJ2-2; D might be TRBD2 (6 bases). The ends were cut back, 4 bases at V and 3 bases at J, with 12 bases in the middle. The CDR3 has 15 residues. Germline V gene data show CDR1 as MDHEN and CDR2 as SYDVKM. In DNA, the CDR3 is TGTGCCAGCAGTTCTCCCGGGACTCACACCGGGGAGCTGTTTTTT. Its translation: CASSSPGTHTGELFF.

Many counts were recorded for this clonotype. The rearrangement uses TRBV18 and TRBJ1-5; 8 nucleotides match TRBD1. Germline V lookup: CDR1 KGHSH, CDR2 LQKENI. V shed 3 bases and J 0 bases; nucleotides not matched to a gene: 4. This CDR3 is 16 amino acids long. CDR3 bases: TGTGCCAGCTCACCGGGACAGGTTTTTAGCAATCAGCCCCAGCATTTT. Protein: CASSPGQVFSNQPQHF.

This clonotype was seen more than once but under ten times. V is TRBV29-1 and J is TRBJ1-4; TRBD1 matches 11 bases. The germline gives CDR1 SQVTM, CDR2 ANQGSEA. The V gene end was trimmed by 7 bases and the J gene end by 3 bases; junction bases not matched to a gene: 7. This CDR3 has 15 residues. The CDR3: CSARTGGRPNEKLFF. For the CDR3, the DNA is TGCAGCGCCAGGACAGGGGGCAGGCCTAATGAAAAACTGTTTTTT.

This chain connects TRBV6-2 or TRBV6-3 to TRBJ2-1, with D possibly matching TRBD2 (6 bases). This CDR3 has 16 residues. Germline values: CDR1 MNHEY, CDR2 SVGEGT. V lost 0 bases, J lost 7 bases, and 16 bases lay in between. CDR3 region: CASSYSSSGYFNEQFF. CDR3 in DNA: TGTGCCAGCAGTTACTCGAGCAGCGGGTACTTTAATGAGCAGTTCTTC.

This clonotype has just a few counts. This sequence joins TRBV6-2 or TRBV6-3 and TRBJ2-3, with TRBD2 matching 11 bases. Germline CDR1 MNHEY, CDR2 SVGEGT. Trimming at V came to 6 bases and at J to 2 bases, leaving 1 base not matched to a gene. The CDR3 covers 14 residues. In nucleotides, the CDR3 is TGTGCCAGCAGACTAGCGGGGGTCACAGATACGCAGTATTTT. This sequence encodes CASRLAGVTDTQYF.

Of note for this clonotype: This may arise from a read error, as a much more abundant clone is one base away. V and J are TRBV19 and TRBJ2-7; 13 nucleotides align to TRBD2. The CDR3 runs 17 residues. Germline V gene data show CDR1 as LNHDA and CDR2 as SQIVND (reference sequence). CDR3 region: CARSMNRGLAGSYEQYF. Written as DNA, the CDR3 is TGTGCCAGAAGTATGAATAGGGGACTAGCGGGGAGCTACGAGCAGTACTTC.

CDR3 sequence: CASSDSPMGQKETQYF. The CDR3 coding sequence is TGTGCCAGCAGTGATTCTCCGATGGGGCAGAAAGAGACCCAGTACTTC. This chain uses TRBV25-1 with TRBJ2-5, with D tentatively TRBD1 (5 bases). CDR1 and CDR2 (germline): MGHDK, SYGVNS. There are 16 residues in the CDR3. With 3 bases removed from V and 3 bases from J, the gap between germline ends came to 17 bases. The variable domain in full, with the rest retrieved from reference TRBV25-1 and TRBJ2-5, is EADIYQTPRYLVIGTGKKITLECSQTMGHDKMYWYQQDPGMELHLIHYSYGVNSTEKGDLSSESTVSRIRTEHFPLTLESARPSHTSQYLCASSDSPMGQKETQYFGPGTRLLVL.

This clonotype was seen only a few times. Here the CDR3 reads CASSPPAGMNTEAFF. For the CDR3, the DNA is TGTGCCAGCAGCCCCCCCGCAGGGATGAACACTGAAGCTTTCTTT. The chain employs TRBV7-8 and TRBJ1-1, with a possible D match to TRBD1 (5 bases). Trimming left V 5 bases short and J 0 bases short, with 13 bases between. The CDR3 extends over 15 amino acids. Germline CDR1 SGHVS, CDR2 FQNEAQ.

The table lists this clonotype with many counts. V and J are TRBV13 and TRBJ1-2; the D is unclear. Germline CDR1 is PRHDT and CDR2 is FYEKMQ (reference sequence). The CDR3 contains 15 residues. V was clipped by 2 bases and J by 0 bases, with 10 bases between them. The CDR3 region is CASSLPNWANYGYTF. The CDR3 coding sequence is TGTGCCAGCAGCTTACCCAACTGGGCTAACTATGGCTACACCTTC. The full variable domain, completed using reference TRBV13 and TRBJ1-2, is AAGVIQSPRHLIKEKRETATLKCYPIPRHDTVYWYQQGPGQDPQFLISFYEKMQSDKGSIPDRFSAQQFSDYHSELNMSSLELGDSALYFCASSLPNWANYGYTFGSGTRLTVV.

This clonotype was seen at least ten times. The CDR3 protein is CASDTKAGTFSYNEQFF. In nucleotides, the CDR3 is TGTGCCAGCGATACTAAAGCGGGGACCTTTTCCTACAATGAGCAGTTCTTC. This rearrangement joins TRBV2 to TRBJ2-1; 7 bases line up with TRBD2. This CDR3 spans 17 amino acids. Germline V CDR1 and CDR2: SNHLY, FYNNEI. With 8 bases clipped from V and 1 base from J, the junction kept 14 bases outside the gene matches. The variable domain in full, completed from reference TRBV2 and TRBJ2-1, reads EPEVTQTPSHQVTQMGQEVILRCVPISNHLYFYWYRQILGQKVEFLVSFYNNEISEKSEIFDDQFSVERPDGSNFTLKIRSTKLEDSAMYFCASDTKAGTFSYNEQFFGPGTRLTVL.

This chain connects TRBV20-1 to TRBJ2-7, with TRBD1 as a possible D gene (6 bases). The germline V and J ends were trimmed by 3 bases and 6 bases, with 12 bases remaining between them. Germline CDR1 DFQATT, CDR2 SNEGSKA (reference sequence). This CDR3 has 12 amino acids. CDR3 residues: CSASIQGGEQYF. CDR3 nucleotide sequence: TGCAGTGCTAGTATACAGGGCGGCGAGCAGTACTTC.

This chain links TRBV7-2 with TRBJ2-7; 7 nucleotides line up with TRBD1. The CDR3 extends over 14 amino acids. The ends lost 3 bases at V and 4 bases at J; junction bases unmatched: 6. Germline V gives CDR1 SGHTA, CDR2 FQGNSA. This CDR3 reads CASSLRKGAYEQYF. The CDR3, as DNA: TGTGCCAGCAGCTTGCGGAAGGGGGCGTACGAGCAGTACTTC.

V usage is TRBV12-3 or TRBV12-4 and J usage is TRBJ2-3; D not resolved. This CDR3 region has 12 residues. The ends were cut back, 5 bases at V and 4 bases at J, with 7 bases in the middle. In nucleotides, the CDR3 is TGTGCCAGCAGTCCCGCCTCAGATACGCAGTATTTT. Its translation is CASSPASDTQYF.